This TCR beta chain is from a study of OX40 agonist ivuxolimab in advanced cancers. Study summary: It was ivuxolimab, an agonistic anti-OX40 (CD134) antibody, that patients were treated with. The dose-escalation cohort was about 83% male, with a mean age of approximately 62 years, ranging roughly 20 to 80. Study conclusions and caveats: Clonal expansion was among the lowest in partial responders at 0.1-3.0 mg/kg, especially CD8+.

Baseline, cycle 4 day 1, and cycle 7 day 1 were the blood sampling points. Details on this clone: Its cognate antigen is unknown.

TCRdb's copy holds only in-frame clones and misses some; the assay was immunoSEQ multiplex PCR. The data show 35,000 to 40,000 clones, approximately 90% seen once. V lost 4 bases to trimming and J lost 3 bases, with 17 bases between them. The CDR3 is 16 amino acids. The germline CDR1 and CDR2 sequences are MNHNS and SASEGT. The material sequenced was CD4+ or CD8+ T cells sorted from blood, taken in a trial of the OX40 agonist ivuxolimab. This sequence joins TRBV6-1 and TRBJ2-3, with D possibly matching TRBD2 (5 bases). The sequence was obtained from an adult with an advanced solid tumor such as melanoma, head and neck, liver or kidney cancer. The CDR3 region has the DNA TGTGCCAGCAGTGGTCTAGAGGGTTCCGGGACAGATACGCAGTATTTT. Amino acid sequence: CASSGLEGSGTDTQYF.